These 11 T cell receptor beta chains originate from one sample sequenced in a study of CD8+ T cells in alopecia areata (dated by TCRdb to between 2017 and 2018). Taken with the paper, the label for time point translates to: 24 weeks on oral tofacitinib. The treatment or condition label, as the study defines it: oral pan-JAK inhibitor, 5-10 mg twice daily. The library was made by the immunoSEQ multiplex PCR assay. For TCR sequencing, RNA was extracted from every sample and reverse transcribed into cDNA to serve as template. The immuneACCESS repertoire file appears here via TCRdb, limited to in-frame rearrangements. These files lack a portion of the clones; in checked studies, under half of the deficit traces to unresolved V genes, and the cause of the others is not known. The sample yields roughly 110,000 clones; roughly 55% were counted once. The ten largest clones represent 9% to 15% of the sample.

The input for sequencing was CD8+ T cells sorted from blood, taken at week 24, from a patient treated with tofacitinib. The receptors come from a human donor with alopecia areata.

This chain links TRBV6-5 with TRBJ2-7; D might be TRBD1 (5 bases). Germline V gives CDR1 MNHEY, CDR2 SVGAGI. There are 15 residues in the CDR3. Trimming stripped 2 bases from V and 1 base from J, with 12 bases between. CDR3 protein: CASSYRLQGSYEQYF. The CDR3 DNA reads TGTGCCAGCAGTTACCGGCTGCAGGGTTCCTACGAGCAGTACTTC.

This clone was observed a single time. J is TRBJ1-2 and V is TRBV9, with a possible D match to TRBD1 (6 bases). The V gene's germline CDR1 is SGDLS and CDR2 YYNGEE. CDR3 length equals 13 residues. With 0 bases removed from V and 6 bases from J, the gap between germline ends came to 9 bases. For the CDR3, the DNA is TGTGCCAGCAGCGTAGTGTCAGGGGATGGCTACACCTTC. It codes for CASSVVSGDGYTF.

This clone was counted only a few times. The J gene is TRBJ1-1, the V gene TRBV25-1, with a possible D match to TRBD1 (5 bases). Per the germline V gene, CDR1 is MGHDK and CDR2 is SYGVNS. Trimming pared 4 bases from V and 4 bases from J, leaving 10 bases between. The CDR3 extends over 13 amino acids. The CDR3 loop is CASSVGDATEAFF. CDR3 bases: TGTGCCAGCAGTGTTGGGGACGCCACTGAAGCTTTCTTT.

The sample holds a few counts of this clone. The chain joins TRBV29-1 to TRBJ1-2; D gene ambiguous. Germline-derived CDR1 and CDR2 are SQVTM and ANQGSEA. This CDR3 has 10 residues. V lost 5 bases to trimming and J lost 5 bases, with 6 bases between them. CDR3 region: CSVLGYGYTF. The CDR3 nucleotides read TGCAGCGTTCTCGGGTATGGCTACACCTTC.

This chain links TRBV2 with TRBJ2-3; 9 positions match TRBD2. The CDR3 extends over 17 amino acids. Trimming removed 2 bases from V and 2 bases from J; junction bases left unmatched: 8. Per the germline V gene, CDR1 is SNHLY and CDR2 is FYNNEI. CDR3 nucleotide sequence: TGTGCCAGCAGTGAAATACTAGCGGGTGATTACACAGATACGCAGTATTTT. Protein sequence: CASSEILAGDYTDTQYF. The full variable domain, with the rest looked up from reference TRBV2 and TRBJ2-3, is EPEVTQTPSHQVTQMGQEVILRCVPISNHLYFYWYRQILGQKVEFLVSFYNNEISEKSEIFDDQFSVERPDGSNFTLKIRSTKLEDSAMYFCASSEILAGDYTDTQYFGPGTRLTVL.

The CDR3 region is CASSLDRRNEQYF. The CDR3 DNA reads as TGTGCCAGCAGCTTGGACAGGCGGAACGAGCAGTACTTC. V is TRBV5-4 and J is TRBJ2-7; maybe TRBD1 (5 bases). The CDR3 runs to 13 residues. CDR1 is SGHNT and CDR2 is YYREEE in the germline V gene (reference sequence). V was shortened by 0 bases and J by 5 bases, with 9 bases between the two germline ends.

The chain recombines TRBV2 with TRBJ2-1; maybe TRBD1 (5 bases). This CDR3 is 15 amino acids long. The ends were cut back, 7 bases at V and 3 bases at J, with 16 bases in the middle. Germline CDR1 is SNHLY and CDR2 is FYNNEI. The CDR3 coding sequence is TGTGCCAGCAACCTAGGGGCTCCTTACTACAATGAGCAGTTCTTC. Its translation is CASNLGAPYYNEQFF.

The V and J genes are TRBV30 and TRBJ2-7; D tentatively fits TRBD1 or TRBD2 (6 bases each). V lost 4 bases and J 6 bases, leaving 13 bases between the germline ends. Germline CDR1 reads GTSNPN; CDR2 reads SVGIG (reference sequence). This CDR3 is built from 12 residues. This CDR3 is CAWTEEGGEQYF. CDR3 nucleotides: TGTGCCTGGACCGAAGAGGGGGGCGAGCAGTACTTC.

This chain links TRBV4-1 with TRBJ1-1; D remains unclear. CDR1 is MGHRA and CDR2 is YSYEKL in the germline V gene. The CDR3 runs 11 residues. V dropped 1 base and J dropped 8 bases, with 5 bases sitting between them. In nucleotides, the CDR3 is TGCGCCAGCAGCCAAGGCCTCGAAGCTTTCTTT. Its translation: CASSQGLEAFF.

This clone was counted only a few times. The chain employs TRBV15 and TRBJ2-7; D perhaps matches TRBD2 (6 bases). The V and J ends lost 4 bases and 3 bases respectively, with 19 bases between them. CDR3 length: 16 residues. Germline V gene lookup returns CDR1 LNHNV and CDR2 YYDKDF (reference sequence). CDR3 DNA sequence: TGTGCCACCAGCATCCTACCGCGGGATACAGACTACGAGCAGTACTTC. Translating gives CATSILPRDTDYEQYF.

The rearrangement joins TRBV27 to TRBJ2-5; 8 bases agree with TRBD1. The ends lost 5 bases at V and 1 base at J; junction bases unmatched: 3. The CDR3 has 14 residues. Germline V CDR1 and CDR2: MNHEY, SMNVEV (reference sequence). The DNA of the CDR3 is TGTGCCAGCAGTATCACAGGGGGCCAAGAGACCCAGTACTTC. It translates to CASSITGGQETQYF.